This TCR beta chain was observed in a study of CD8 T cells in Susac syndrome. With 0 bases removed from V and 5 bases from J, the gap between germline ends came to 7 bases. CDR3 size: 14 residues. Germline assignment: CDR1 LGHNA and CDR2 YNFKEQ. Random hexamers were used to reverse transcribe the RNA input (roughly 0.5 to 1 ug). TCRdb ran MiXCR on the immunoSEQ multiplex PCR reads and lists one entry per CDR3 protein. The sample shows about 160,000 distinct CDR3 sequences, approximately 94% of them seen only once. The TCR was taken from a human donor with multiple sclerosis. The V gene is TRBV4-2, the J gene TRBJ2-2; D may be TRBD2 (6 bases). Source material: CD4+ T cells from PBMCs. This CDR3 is CASSQDRGTGELFF. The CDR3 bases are TGTGCCAGCAGCCAAGATCGGGGGACCGGGGAGCTGTTTTTT.